These 19 T cell receptor beta chains were all obtained from the same sample, sequenced in a study of T cells in Graves' hyperthyroidism and ophthalmopathy. Researchers took RNA transcripts and amplified the TCR beta CDR3 regions from them. The HTBI primer set was used in a first-round RT-PCR of the TCR CDR3. From the multiplex PCR reads, TCRdb called clonotypes with MiXCR, one entry per CDR3 protein. Of 550,000 to 800,000 distinct CDR3 sequences in the sample, around 16% were seen once. Sequencing was performed on blood. These receptors were collected from a middle-aged man with Graves' hyperthyroidism.

This clonotype appeared many times. This chain connects TRBV20-1 to TRBJ2-1; D unresolved. Germline values: CDR1 DFQATT, CDR2 SNEGSKA (reference sequence). This CDR3 region has 11 residues. V gave up 3 bases and J gave up 3 bases, with 3 bases separating them. CDR3 nucleotides: TGCAGTGCTAGGGACTACAATGAGCAGTTCTTC. It yields the protein CSARDYNEQFF.

This clonotype was seen more than once but under ten times. The gene calls are TRBV28 and TRBJ1-6, with D maybe TRBD1 (5 bases). The CDR3 sequence is 15 residues long. The V and J ends lost 4 bases and 10 bases respectively, with 17 bases between them. CDR1 is MDHEN and CDR2 is SYDVKM in the germline V gene. CDR3: CASSSWGRASSPLHF. The DNA of the CDR3 is TGTGCCAGCAGTTCATGGGGCAGGGCGAGCTCACCCCTCCACTTT.

The chain couples TRBV27 to TRBJ1-2; perhaps TRBD1 as D (6 bases). V was pared by 5 bases and J by 8 bases, with 18 bases between. Per germline, CDR1 MNHEY and CDR2 SMNVEV (reference sequence). The CDR3 contains 14 residues. In DNA, the CDR3 is TGTGCCAGCAGTCCCCGGGGGGGGGCGGAGGGCTACACCTTC. Translation: CASSPRGGAEGYTF.

This clonotype was counted at least ten times. The gene calls are TRBV11-2 and TRBJ1-5, with 8 bases matching TRBD1. CDR3 length equals 15 residues. The germline gives CDR1 SGHAT, CDR2 FQNNGV. Trimming at V came to 4 bases and at J to 2 bases, leaving 4 bases not matched to a gene. The CDR3 region has the DNA TGTGCCAGCAGCTCCGGACAGGGCGGCAATCAGCCCCAGCATTTT. As protein: CASSSGQGGNQPQHF.

The chain employs TRBV11-3 and TRBJ2-5, with TRBD1 as a possible D gene (6 bases). Germline V gene data show CDR1 as SGHNT and CDR2 as YENEEA. This CDR3 spans 14 amino acids. Deletions cut 5 bases from V and 3 bases from J, with 13 bases between. CDR3: CASSPGTFKETQYF. For the CDR3, the DNA is TGTGCCAGCAGCCCCGGGACATTTAAAGAGACCCAGTACTTC.

This clonotype has just a few counts. The rearrangement joins TRBV9 to TRBJ2-7; TRBD2 agrees at 7 bases. This CDR3 is 15 amino acids long. Looked up from germline, CDR1 is SGDLS and CDR2 is YYNGEE. Losses at the gene ends were 0 bases for V and 2 bases for J; bases not matched to a gene: 5. The CDR3 sequence: CASSVASGDTYEQYF. The CDR3 nucleotides read TGTGCCAGCAGCGTAGCTAGCGGAGACACCTACGAGCAGTACTTC.

At least ten counts were recorded for this clonotype. The chain employs TRBV28 and TRBJ2-1; TRBD1 aligns across 7 bases. The CDR3 runs to 15 residues. With V trimmed by 3 bases and J by 1 base, 3 bases remained unmatched. Germline V gene data show CDR1 as MDHEN and CDR2 as SYDVKM. This CDR3 reads CASSFRDRSYNEQFF. The CDR3 DNA sequence: TGTGCCAGCAGTTTCCGGGACAGATCCTACAATGAGCAGTTCTTC.

V is TRBV28 and J is TRBJ2-7, with 8 bases lining up with TRBD2. V gave up 4 bases and J gave up 6 bases; unmatched junction bases: 8. Germline-derived CDR1 and CDR2 are MDHEN and SYDVKM. The CDR3 covers 14 residues. CDR3 sequence (DNA): TGTGCCAGCAGTTCTGCTGGCGGGAGGTCCGAGCAGTACTTC. Encoded protein: CASSSAGGRSEQYF.

A few counts support this clonotype. A much more abundant neighbour one base away suggests this may be a read error. The V call is TRBV11-2, the J call TRBJ1-1; the D is unclear. V was cut by 1 base and J by 0 bases, with 9 bases left in between. The CDR3 runs 15 residues. In germline, CDR1 is SGHAT, CDR2 FQNNGV. CDR3 protein: CASSLVARMNTEAFF. CDR3 DNA sequence: TGTGCCAGCAGCTTAGTGGCAAGGATGAACACTGAAGCTTTCTTT.

This clonotype was counted a few times. V usage is TRBV7-6 and J usage is TRBJ2-7, with TRBD2 as a possible D gene (6 bases). The CDR3 spans 15 residues. V lost 3 bases to trimming and J lost 5 bases, with 17 bases between them. Looked up from germline, CDR1 is SGHVS and CDR2 is FNYEAQ. In DNA, the CDR3 is TGTGCCAGCAGCTTGGGGACGGAGGGGCTCCACGAGCAGTACTTC. Its translation is CASSLGTEGLHEQYF.

The rearrangement links TRBV15 to TRBJ2-3, with D maybe TRBD2 (5 bases). The CDR3 is 14 amino acids. CDR1 and CDR2 (germline): LNHNV, YYDKDF (reference sequence). Trimming removed 8 bases at V and 0 bases at J, with 12 bases between. CDR3 nucleotide sequence: TGTGCCACCCGACGGGGATCTAGCACAGATACGCAGTATTTT. Its protein is CATRRGSSTDTQYF.

This rearrangement joins TRBV3-1 to TRBJ1-1; D is undetermined. V lost 2 bases and J 5 bases, leaving 9 bases between the germline ends. The CDR3 loop spans 13 amino acids. The germline gives CDR1 LGHDT, CDR2 YNNKEL (reference sequence). DNA of the CDR3: TGTGCCAGCAGCCAAAAACGGGGAACTGAAGCTTTCTTT. Translating it yields CASSQKRGTEAFF.

This clonotype appeared many times. The chain combines TRBV12-5 with TRBJ2-7; no definite D call. The CDR3 is made up of 13 amino acids. Trimming took 7 bases from V and 5 from J, leaving 15 bases between them. The V gene's germline CDR1 is LGHNT and CDR2 FRNRAP. In DNA form, the CDR3 reads TGTGCTAGTGCCGATCAAATGGGCCACGAGCAGTACTTC. It encodes CASADQMGHEQYF.

Notes on this clonotype: This clone may be a read error of a much larger clone one base away. This chain joins TRBV5-1 and TRBJ1-6, with D uncertain. From germline, CDR1 is SGHRS and CDR2 YFSETQ. CDR3 length: 14 amino acids. CDR3 in amino acids: CASSLEGYNPPLHF. For the CDR3, the DNA is TGCGCCAGCAGCTTGGAAGGGTATAATCCACCCCTCCACTTT.

The table lists this clonotype with a few counts. This rearrangement joins TRBV6-5 to TRBJ2-2; the D call may be TRBD1 or TRBD2 (5 bases each). V lost 0 bases and J 8 bases, leaving 13 bases between the germline ends. This CDR3 comprises 15 residues. CDR1 and CDR2 from the germline V gene are MNHEY and SVGAGI. CDR3 loop: CASSYSYGAVGELFF. DNA of the CDR3: TGTGCCAGCAGTTACTCTTACGGGGCGGTGGGGGAGCTGTTTTTT.

Notes on this clonotype: Given a much more abundant clone one base away, this may be a read error. This rearrangement joins TRBV7-7 to TRBJ2-5; no clear D. Germline V gene sequence: CDR1 SSHAT, CDR2 FNYEAQ (reference sequence). This CDR3 has 13 amino acids. The CDR3 sequence is CASSPSNIETQYF. The CDR3 DNA sequence: TGTGCTAGCAGCCCTTCAAACATCGAGACCCAGTACTTC.

The V call is TRBV30, the J call TRBJ2-5; D unresolved. V lost 0 bases and J lost 4, with 12 bases in between. Germline V gene data show CDR1 as GTSNPN and CDR2 as SVGIG (reference sequence). The CDR3 has 14 amino acids. The CDR3 sequence: CAWSVLSKAETQYF. For the CDR3, the DNA is TGTGCCTGGAGTGTATTGAGTAAAGCAGAGACCCAGTACTTC. The full variable domain, rest sourced from reference TRBV30 and TRBJ2-5, is SQTIHQWPATLVQPVGSPLSLECTVEGTSNPNLYWYRQAAGRGLQLLFYSVGIGQISSEVPQNLSASRPQDRQFILSSKKLLLSDSGFYLCAWSVLSKAETQYFGPGTRLLVL.

This clonotype was seen only a few times. The rearrangement links TRBV19 to TRBJ2-2, with TRBD1 as a possible D gene (5 bases). Germline CDR1 is LNHDA and CDR2 is SQIVND (reference sequence). V shed 6 bases and J shed 0 bases, with 11 bases lying between them. The CDR3 loop spans 15 amino acids. The chain's CDR3 is CASSQGHSNTGELFF. DNA of the CDR3: TGTGCCAGTAGCCAAGGACATTCGAACACCGGGGAGCTGTTTTTT.

Only a few counts were recorded for this clonotype. The rearrangement uses TRBV6-2 or TRBV6-3 and TRBJ1-5; 10 bases align to TRBD1. This CDR3 has 18 residues. The junction had 13 bases not matched to a gene; V was cut back by 6 bases and J by 2 bases. Looked up from germline, CDR1 is MNHEY and CDR2 is SVGEGT. CDR3 amino acids: CASSFDRGLFTGNQPQHF. For the CDR3, the DNA is TGTGCCAGCAGCTTTGACAGGGGGCTCTTCACAGGCAATCAGCCCCAGCATTTT.